This T cell receptor beta chain was documented in a study of blood T cell repertoires in COVID-19. The CDR3 runs to 15 residues. V lost 0 bases and J 7 bases, leaving 13 bases between the germline ends. Germline CDR1 SGDLS, CDR2 YYNGEE. In the original processing: Reference gene primer amplification gave nucleated cell count estimates. The protocol was immunoSEQ multiplex PCR, while the TCRdb copy is restricted to in-frame clones and leaves out a portion. V, J and clone size are those of that table, while D and trimming were read from the DNA. Among approximately 190,000 clones, around nine tenths were seen once, and the ten largest hold roughly 5.6%.

Sequenced sample: peripheral blood. The chain is built from TRBV9 and TRBJ1-4; no definite D call. This sequence originates from a woman in her thirties or forties who had recovered from COVID-19. The CDR3 sequence is CASSVAGELGEKLFF. CDR3 nucleotide sequence: TGTGCCAGCAGCGTAGCTGGGGAGTTGGGTGAAAAACTGTTTTTT.